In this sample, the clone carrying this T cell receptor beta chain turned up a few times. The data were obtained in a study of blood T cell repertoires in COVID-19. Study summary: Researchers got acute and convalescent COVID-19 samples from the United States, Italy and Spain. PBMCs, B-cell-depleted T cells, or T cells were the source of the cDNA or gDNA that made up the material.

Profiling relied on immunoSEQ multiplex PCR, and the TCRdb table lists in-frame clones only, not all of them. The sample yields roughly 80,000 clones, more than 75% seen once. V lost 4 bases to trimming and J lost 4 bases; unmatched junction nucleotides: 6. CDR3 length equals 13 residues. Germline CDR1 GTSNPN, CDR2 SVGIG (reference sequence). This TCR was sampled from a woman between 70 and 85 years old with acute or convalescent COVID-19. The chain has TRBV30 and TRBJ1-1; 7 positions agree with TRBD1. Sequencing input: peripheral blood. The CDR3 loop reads CAWIWTGATEAFF. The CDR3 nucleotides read TGTGCCTGGATCTGGACAGGCGCCACTGAAGCTTTCTTT.